Included here is one TCR beta chain sequence, with context. Its antigen is not identified. The length of the CDR3 is 16 residues. Germline V gives CDR1 MDHEN, CDR2 SYDVKM. Trimming left V 5 bases short and J 2 bases short, with 18 bases between. TCRdb reprocessed the reads via MiXCR and lists one record per CDR3 protein. Here the sample spans 100,000 or so distinct CDR3 sequences, 20% to 30% being singletons. The sample is drawn from a study of T cell repertoires in cytomegalovirus infection. As for the study in general: CMV infection plus the matching HLA type was flagged by public TCR beta signatures.

Study-level results: Dominating the ex vivo response were TCR beta clonotypes that were CMV-specific and HLA-C-restricted. Identification of carriers of CMV plus the relevant HLA was performed using cumulative public TCR beta family frequency.

This clonotype was sampled from a human donor in good health (CMV status not recorded). Some clones in this sample may be carry-over from other donors' samples. The sample was CD8+ T cells from PBMCs. The gene calls are TRBV28 and TRBJ2-5, with D perhaps being TRBD1 or TRBD2 (5 bases each). The chain's CDR3 is CASSPPGLLMQETQYF. In DNA form, the CDR3 reads TGTGCCAGCAGTCCACCGGGGCTACTTATGCAAGAGACCCAGTACTTC.